One T cell receptor (beta chain) is described in this entry. What it binds is unknown. The data belong to a study of identical twins. TCRdb recomputed calls from the 5' RACE reads with MiXCR, one row per CDR3 protein. Among some 900,000 distinct CDR3 sequences listed, 10% to 15% were seen once. The study's findings and limits: Not following the same donors, the study drew its conclusions from cross-sectional statistical analysis. For monozygotic twins, models underestimated out-of-frame TCR alpha sharing.

Germline V gives CDR1 SNHLY, CDR2 FYNNEI. V was pared by 6 bases and J by 4 bases, with 6 bases of the junction left unmatched. The CDR3 totals 13 residues. The same specimen was also included in a second study, on yellow fever vaccine responses in identical twins.

This TCR was recovered from a woman aged 18-30 years in good health. The chain joins TRBV2 to TRBJ2-7; 7 bases fit TRBD2. The sequenced material came from PBMCs. Here the CDR3 reads CASSGGLGYEQYF. CDR3 DNA sequence: TGTGCCAGCAGCGGAGGACTAGGTTACGAGCAGTACTTC.